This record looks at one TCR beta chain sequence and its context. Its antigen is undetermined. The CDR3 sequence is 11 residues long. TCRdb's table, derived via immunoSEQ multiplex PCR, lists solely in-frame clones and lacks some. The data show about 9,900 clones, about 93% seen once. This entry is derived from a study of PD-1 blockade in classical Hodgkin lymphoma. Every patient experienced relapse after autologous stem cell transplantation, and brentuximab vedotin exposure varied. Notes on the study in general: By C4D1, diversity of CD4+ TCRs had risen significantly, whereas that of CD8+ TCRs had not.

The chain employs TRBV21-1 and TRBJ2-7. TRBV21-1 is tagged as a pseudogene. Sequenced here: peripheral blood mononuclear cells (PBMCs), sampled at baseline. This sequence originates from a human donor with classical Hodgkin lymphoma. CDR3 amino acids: CASSKPYEQYF. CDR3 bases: TGTGCCAGCAGCAAGCCCTACGAGCAGTACTTC.